The rows below give T cell receptor beta chains drawn from one sample of a study of shared clonotypes between healthy human individuals. TCRdb keeps only in-frame clones here, not all; method: immunoSEQ multiplex PCR. The data hold fewer than 3 million clones, with about nine tenths observed a single time. The sample taken for sequencing was naive CD4+ T cells from PBMCs. The source is a man younger than 35 in good health. Some clones in this sample may be carry-over from other donors' samples. Both conserved end residues are trimmed from each CDR3. Each record gives: V gene, J gene, CDR3 protein.

>TRBV11-3|TRBJ2-1
ASSQGALPPFEQF
>TRBV27|TRBJ1-6
ASSLSGRDSPLH
>TRBV19|TRBJ1-1
ASSAYMDWEAF
>TRBV19|TRBJ2-3
ASSRREGSDTQY
>TRBV6-5|TRBJ1-1
ASSALLGLGTF
>TRBV28|TRBJ2-5
ASRRDRGPQETQY
>TRBV4-1|TRBJ1-2
ASSQESGYGYT
>TRBV5-4|TRBJ2-7
ASRFFGGPAYEQY
>TRBV28|TRBJ1-1
ASSLHGGVEAF
>TRBV2|TRBJ1-5
ASSPRLKTSDYSNQPQH
>TRBV27|TRBJ2-7
ASSLSPGARGAEQY
>TRBV7-9|TRBJ2-1
ASSPTDEQF
>TRBV19|TRBJ1-1
ASSQGAAEAF
>TRBV6-6|TRBJ1-5
ASSYGRGSNQPQH
>TRBV5-1|TRBJ2-7
ASSRPEGQGGLQY
>TRBV18|TRBJ2-7
ASSSPPQLGRLFEQY
>TRBV11-2|TRBJ2-1
ASSPLVSRGGHYEQF